This T cell receptor beta chain was recovered during a study of T cells in Graves' hyperthyroidism and ophthalmopathy. In the study overall: Before any treatment, at initial diagnosis, peripheral blood was collected. Study-level results: It was a median about 6.5 months before onset that the model predicted ophthalmopathy. Blood samples included most of the expanded thyroid clonotypes exceeding 0.001.

TCR beta CDR3 regions were amplified from RNA transcripts. The HTBI set primed first-round TCR CDR3 RT-PCR. Via MiXCR, TCRdb re-called the multiplex PCR reads, giving one row per CDR3 protein. Altogether around 450,000 distinct CDR3 sequences are present, 15% to 19% being singletons, with the ten largest covering 7.7%. It was 10 ml of fresh peripheral blood that supplied the PBMCs. The V end was cut by 6 bases, the J end by 5 bases, with 19 bases between. Germline loops: CDR1 SQVTM, CDR2 ANQGSEA. The CDR3 spans 14 residues. Regarding this clonotype: Its antigen is not identified. A much larger clone sits a single nucleotide away, making a read error possible.

The chain carries TRBV29-1 and TRBJ1-2, with D maybe TRBD1 (5 bases). Specimen: blood. The receptor was isolated from a woman aged 18-29 years with Graves' hyperthyroidism. The CDR3 bases are TGCAGCGTGGTTCGGGACCCGGCGGATTATGGCTACACCTTC. It codes for CSVVRDPADYGYTF.